This T cell receptor (beta chain) comes out of a study of blood T cell repertoires in COVID-19. Study background: From the United States, Italy and Spain came samples of acute and convalescent COVID-19.

The germline gives CDR1 SGHRS, CDR2 YFSETQ. This CDR3 has 15 residues. After removal of 4 bases from V and 5 bases from J, the junction contained 10 bases not matched to a gene. All enrollees were roughly 18 to 90 years old and from roughly 22 US areas. Self-reported history from a screening survey and questionnaire set each donor's cohort. Methods used by the authors: Cell counts per sample came from amplifying reference gene primers. Assay used: immunoSEQ multiplex PCR; TCRdb lists only in-frame clones, some missing. V, J and clone size derive from that table, while D and trimming were established from the DNA sequence. The top ten hold 3.5% to 4.5% of the sample, which has some 300,000 clones, 90% seen once. This clone has only one observation.

Sequenced input: PBMCs or T cells enriched from blood (not recorded which). This chain links TRBV5-1 with TRBJ2-3; TRBD2 matches at 7 bases. The origin of this receptor is a woman aged 18-30 years with acute COVID-19. CDR3 region: CASSLGDYQRDTQYF. For the CDR3, the DNA is TGCGCCAGCAGCCTGGGGGACTACCAAAGAGATACGCAGTATTTT.